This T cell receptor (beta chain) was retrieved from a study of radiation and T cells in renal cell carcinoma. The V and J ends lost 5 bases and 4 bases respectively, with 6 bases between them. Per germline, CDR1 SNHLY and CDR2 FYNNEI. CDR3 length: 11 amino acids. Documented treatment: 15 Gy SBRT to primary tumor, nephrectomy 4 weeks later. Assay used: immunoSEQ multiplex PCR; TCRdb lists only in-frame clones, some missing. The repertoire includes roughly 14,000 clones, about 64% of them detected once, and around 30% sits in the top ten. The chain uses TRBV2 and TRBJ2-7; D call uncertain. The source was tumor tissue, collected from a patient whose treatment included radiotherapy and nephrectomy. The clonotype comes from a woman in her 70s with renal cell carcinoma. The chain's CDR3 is CASSPKYEQYF. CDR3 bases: TGTGCCAGCAGTCCAAAGTACGAGCAGTACTTC.